Following are 14 T cell receptor beta chains from one sample sequenced in a study of glioma-infiltrating T cells. Using RNA template, CDR3s of TCR alpha and beta were amplified with iRepertoire arm-PCR. TCRdb processed the multiplex PCR reads anew with MiXCR; each CDR3 protein has one entry. The sample has some 85,000 distinct CDR3 sequences, 23% seen once; the top ten hold about 6.6%. Specimen: glioma tissue, nonneoplastic brain tissue, or PBMCs (not recorded which). The receptors shown here come from a human donor with low-grade glioma or glioblastoma, undergoing nonglioma brain surgery, or in good health (not recorded which).

Remarks on this clonotype: This sequence may be a read error, since a much larger clone differs from it by one base. The V gene is TRBV18, the J gene TRBJ2-7; D is unclear. With 4 bases removed from V and 0 bases from J, the gap between germline ends came to 4 bases. This CDR3 region has 12 residues. Germline CDR1 is KGHSH and CDR2 is LQKENI. This CDR3 reads CASSRVSYEQYF. The CDR3 DNA reads as TGTGCCAGCTCACGAGTCTCCTACGAGCAGTACTTC.

This clonotype was seen many times. The V gene is TRBV14, the J gene TRBJ2-3; D ambiguous. Trimming took off 3 bases at V and 2 bases at J, with 6 bases between the two ends. This CDR3 has 13 amino acids. From germline, CDR1 is SGHDN and CDR2 FVKESK. The CDR3: CASSHPDTDTQYF. As DNA, the CDR3 is TGTGCCAGCAGCCACCCTGACACAGATACGCAGTATTTT.

CDR3 protein: CSARTSGRAYEQFF. The CDR3 DNA reads TGCAGCGCTAGGACTAGCGGGAGGGCCTATGAGCAGTTCTTC. The chain is built from TRBV29-1 and TRBJ2-1, with TRBD2 matching 15 bases. The CDR3 covers 14 residues. V was clipped by 7 bases and J by 8 bases; unmatched bases: 6. Germline CDR1 reads SQVTM; CDR2 reads ANQGSEA.

This clonotype has a count of ten or more. The gene calls are TRBV20-1 and TRBJ1-5; weak D call: TRBD1 (5 bases). The germline V gene has CDR1 DFQATT and CDR2 SNEGSKA (reference sequence). The CDR3 covers 19 residues. Trimming removed 0 bases from V and 1 base from J, with 22 bases in between. CDR3 amino acids: CSARDRQAGWGVSNQPQHF. The CDR3 nucleotides are TGCAGTGCTAGAGATAGGCAGGCGGGGTGGGGGGTGAGCAATCAGCCCCAGCATTTT.

The genes are TRBV5-6 and TRBJ2-5, with TRBD2 matching 8 bases. Germline lookup yields CDR1 SGHDT and CDR2 YYEEEE. V lost 0 bases, J lost 2 bases, and 15 bases stayed unmatched. The CDR3 consists of 19 residues. The CDR3, as DNA: TGTGCCAGCAGCTTGGCCTTGACTAGCGACTCTGACCGACAAGAGACCCAGTACTTC. Protein: CASSLALTSDSDRQETQYF.

This clonotype was counted between two and nine times. V and J are TRBV4-2 and TRBJ2-4; 12 nucleotides line up with TRBD2. From germline, CDR1 is LGHNA and CDR2 YNFKEQ. Losses at the gene ends were 0 bases for V and 0 bases for J; bases not matched to a gene: 6. This CDR3 is built from 19 residues. CDR3 in amino acids: CASSQDAGLAGLAKNIQYF. The DNA of the CDR3 is TGTGCCAGCAGCCAAGACGCAGGACTAGCGGGATTAGCCAAAAACATTCAGTACTTC.

There are many counts of this clonotype. This chain connects TRBV2 to TRBJ2-3, with TRBD2 as a possible D gene (5 bases). CDR1 and CDR2 from the germline V gene are SNHLY and FYNNEI. The CDR3 is made up of 13 amino acids. V was shortened by 3 bases and J by 11 bases, with 15 bases between the two germline ends. The CDR3 region is CASSDQRLTRQYF. CDR3 sequence (DNA): TGTGCCAGCAGTGACCAACGACTAACAAGGCAGTATTTT.

V is TRBV5-4 and J is TRBJ2-7; maybe TRBD1 (7 bases). This CDR3 has 12 residues. V dropped 4 bases and J dropped 6 bases, with 11 bases sitting between them. The germline V gene encodes CDR1 SGHNT and CDR2 YYREEE (reference sequence). The CDR3 DNA reads as TGTGCCAGCAGCCCGCAGGGGGGCGAGCAGTACTTC. This translates into CASSPQGGEQYF. Supplemented by reference TRBV5-4 and TRBJ2-7, the full variable domain reads ETGVTQSPTHLIKTRGQQVTLRCSSQSGHNTVSWYQQALGQGPQFIFQYYREEENGRGNFPPRFSGLQFPNYSSELNVNALELDDSALYLCASSPQGGEQYFGPGTRLTVT.

This clonotype was seen a handful of times. The rearrangement uses TRBV11-2 and TRBJ2-5, with 8 bases that match TRBD2. The CDR3 loop spans 16 amino acids. From germline, CDR1 is SGHAT and CDR2 FQNNGV. The V gene end was trimmed by 1 base and the J gene end by 1 base; junction bases not matched to a gene: 5. For the CDR3, the DNA is TGTGCCAGCAGCTTAGGGTCTCGGGGGGGCCAAGAGACCCAGTACTTC. Residues: CASSLGSRGGQETQYF.

The count of this clonotype is one. A much larger clonotype is one base distant, so this may be a read error. J is TRBJ1-2 and V is TRBV7-2; 7 positions agree with TRBD1. The CDR3 has 13 residues. CDR1 and CDR2 (germline): SGHTA, FQGNSA. CDR3 bases: TGTCCCAGCAGCTTCACAGGGGTTGGTGGCTACACCTTC. This codes for CPSSFTGVGGYTF.

Many counts were recorded for this clonotype. The chain employs TRBV18 and TRBJ2-1, with 8 bases aligning to TRBD2. Looked up from germline, CDR1 is KGHSH and CDR2 is LQKENI. The V segment lost 1 base and the J segment 0 bases; nucleotides outside the gene matches: 5. The CDR3 extends over 17 amino acids. CDR3 nucleotides: TGTGCCAGCTCACCACAGCGGGGGAGGAGCTCCTACAATGAGCAGTTCTTC. It is translated as CASSPQRGRSSYNEQFF. The whole variable domain, filled in from reference TRBV18 and TRBJ2-1, reads NAGVMQNPRHLVRRRGQEARLRCSPMKGHSHVYWYRQLPEEGLKFMVYLQKENIIDESGMPKERFSAEFPKEGPSILRIQQVVRGDSAAYFCASSPQRGRSSYNEQFFGPGTRLTVL.

This clonotype was found many times. The chain carries TRBV14 and TRBJ2-1; no definite D call. Germline V gene sequence: CDR1 SGHDN, CDR2 FVKESK. CDR3 length: 11 amino acids. Trimming removed 4 bases from V and 10 bases from J, with 8 bases in between. The CDR3 loop reads CASSRFGEQFF. CDR3 DNA sequence: TGTGCCAGCAGCCGGTTCGGAGAGCAGTTCTTC.

This clonotype was observed many times. This chain joins TRBV7-8 and TRBJ1-5; D perhaps matches TRBD1 (5 bases). Germline V gene sequence: CDR1 SGHVS, CDR2 FQNEAQ. This CDR3 spans 15 amino acids. V was cut by 5 bases and J by 5 bases, with 16 bases left in between. CDR3 in DNA: TGTGCCAGCAGCCTGGCGGGGGGGTTGGATCAGCCCCAGCATTTT. Translated, it gives CASSLAGGLDQPQHF.

This clonotype was counted ten times or more. This chain joins TRBV3-1 and TRBJ2-4, with D perhaps TRBD1 or TRBD2 (5 bases each). With 3 bases removed from V and 0 bases from J, the gap between germline ends came to 9 bases. The CDR3 contains 15 residues. Germline CDR1 reads LGHDT; CDR2 reads YNNKEL (reference sequence). The CDR3 DNA reads as TGTGCCAGCAGCCACTCAGGGACAGCCAAAAACATTCAGTACTTC. As protein: CASSHSGTAKNIQYF.